A selection of T cell receptor beta chains follows, all from one sample in a study of blood T cell repertoires in COVID-19. Only in-frame clones appear in the TCRdb table, and some are missing; sequencing was by immunoSEQ multiplex PCR. The sample has some 310,000 clones; roughly 90% are singletons. The source material was peripheral blood. These receptors were obtained from a woman aged 25-40 years with COVID-19, enrolled during active disease. The CDR3 runs from the conserved cysteine through the conserved F or W. Each record gives: clone size, J gene, D gene, V gene, CDR3 DNA, CDR3 protein. D genes are given only for firm matches. Some rows have no size entry. The others give once, few or many, or a class for an expanded clone.

NA | TRBJ2-2 | TRBD1 | TRBV11-3 | TGTGCCAGCAGCCCAGGGGGCCCCACCGGGGAGCTGTTTTTT | CASSPGGPTGELFF
NA | TRBJ1-1 | NA | TRBV14 | TGTGCCAGCAGCCGATTTCTAAACACTGAAGCTTTCTTT | CASSRFLNTEAFF
NA | TRBJ1-5 | NA | TRBV3-1/TRBV3-2 | TGTGCCAGCAGCCAAGAGGGAGGGCCCCAGCATTTT | CASSQEGGPQHF
NA | TRBJ1-6 | NA | TRBV6-1 | TGTGCCAGCAGTGACGCGCACCGGTCACCCCTCCACTTT | CASSDAHRSPLHF
NA | TRBJ2-1 | TRBD2 | TRBV25-1 | TGTGCCAGCAGTGAAGGGACTAGCGGAATCGGTGAGCAGTTCTTC | CASSEGTSGIGEQFF
NA | TRBJ1-1 | TRBD1 | TRBV6-2/TRBV6-3 | TGTGCCAGCAGTCAAAGGATTACAGGGGGCACTGAAGCTTTCTTT | CASSQRITGGTEAFF
once | TRBJ2-3 | NA | TRBV9 | TGTGCCAGCAGCGCCGTACCGGGACTGGGGACAGATACGCAGTATTTT | CASSAVPGLGTDTQYF
NA | TRBJ1-1 | NA | TRBV19 | TGTGCCAGTAGTATGGGGGCCTACACTGAAGCTTTCTTT | CASSMGAYTEAFF
NA | TRBJ2-5 | TRBD2 | TRBV4-1 | TGCGCCAGCAGCCAAGAATCGGCCCTAGCGGCAAACCAAGAGACCCAGTACTTC | CASSQESALAANQETQYF
NA | TRBJ2-5 | NA | TRBV28 | TGTGCCAGCAGTTCCCCAACTAGTTACAGCCAGTACTTC | CASSSPTSYSQYF
NA | TRBJ2-1 | TRBD2 | TRBV28 | TGTGCCAGCAGTCAAATGACTAGCGGGAGTTATGAGCAGTTCTTC | CASSQMTSGSYEQFF
NA | TRBJ2-7 | TRBD1 | TRBV7-8 | TGTGCCAGCAGCAGGAGACAGGGGGCGCCCGAGCAGTACTTC | CASSRRQGAPEQYF
NA | TRBJ1-1 | NA | TRBV3-1/TRBV3-2 | TGTGCCAGCAGCCAAGGACAGGTTGTTGGTGAAGCTTTCTTT | CASSQGQVVGEAFF
NA | TRBJ2-7 | NA | TRBV29-1 | TGCAGCGTTAGACAGGTCCACGAGCAGTACTTC | CSVRQVHEQYF
NA | TRBJ2-5 | TRBD2 | TRBV11-3 | TGTGCCAGCAGCTTAGGCCTCCGGCTAGCGGGTCAAGAGACCCAGTACTTC | CASSLGLRLAGQETQYF
NA | TRBJ1-5 | NA | TRBV15 | TGTGCCACCAGGAGGGAGCTCAATCAGCCCCAGCATTTT | CATRRELNQPQHF
NA | TRBJ2-3 | NA | TRBV28 | TGTGCCAGCAGTTTAGCTGGAGGGAAGGTCAATACGCAGTATTTT | CASSLAGGKVNTQYF
NA | TRBJ2-7 | NA | TRBV11-2 | TGTGCCAGCAGCTCGTTCTACGAGCAGTACTTC | CASSSFYEQYF
few | TRBJ1-1 | TRBD1 | TRBV28 | TGTGCCAGCAGTAAAACAGGGGCGAACACTGAAGCTTTCTTT | CASSKTGANTEAFF
NA | TRBJ2-1 | NA | TRBV5-1 | TGCGCCAGCAGCCTGGGACTGAAGAGCTCCTACAATGAGCAGTTCTTC | CASSLGLKSSYNEQFF
NA | TRBJ2-2 | NA | TRBV5-4 | TGTGCCAGCAGCTTGGCGGCTAGCGCCGGGGAGCTGTTTTTT | CASSLAASAGELFF
NA | TRBJ2-1 | TRBD1 | TRBV28 | TGTGCCAGCAGGGGGGACAGGGGGGCCTACAATGAGCAGTTCTTC | CASRGDRGAYNEQFF
few | TRBJ2-2 | TRBD1 | TRBV9 | TGTGCCAGCAGCCCGGGACAGGGACGAACCACCGGGGAGCTGTTTTTT | CASSPGQGRTTGELFF
NA | TRBJ2-1 | TRBD1 | TRBV9 | TGTGCCAGCAGCGTTGGACAGGGGTACAATGAGCAGTTCTTC | CASSVGQGYNEQFF
once | TRBJ2-3 | NA | TRBV5-4 | TGTGCCAGCAGCTTGGGGAGGCTGGGCACAGATACGCAGTATTTT | CASSLGRLGTDTQYF
NA | TRBJ1-1 | NA | TRBV11-2 | TGTGCCAGCAGCTTAAGCGGACGGGCCCCAGAAGCTTTCTTT | CASSLSGRAPEAFF
once | TRBJ2-7 | TRBD2 | TRBV11-2 | TGTGCCAGCAGCTTCCGGACTAGCAACGAGCAGTACTTC | CASSFRTSNEQYF
NA | TRBJ2-2 | NA | TRBV6-5 | TGTGCCAGCAGCCTTAACACCGGGGAGCTGTTTTTT | CASSLNTGELFF
NA | TRBJ2-2 | NA | TRBV9 | TGTGCCAGCAGCGTAGAGATGACGAGGGGGGAGCTGTTTTTT | CASSVEMTRGELFF
NA | TRBJ2-2 | NA | TRBV9 | TGTGCCAGCAGCACCCATGCCAGGTCGAACACCGGGGAGCTGTTTTTT | CASSTHARSNTGELFF
many | TRBJ1-3 | TRBD1 | TRBV5-1 | TGCGCCAGCAGCTTTAGGCCGACAGGGGCTGGAAACACCATATATTTT | CASSFRPTGAGNTIYF
NA | TRBJ1-1 | NA | TRBV30 | TGTGCCTGGAGTGTCCAGGAAAACACTGAAGCTTTCTTT | CAWSVQENTEAFF
NA | TRBJ2-2 | TRBD2 | TRBV4-2 | TGTGCCAGCAGCCAAGATTCTAGCGGGAGCGGCACCGGGGAGCTGTTTTTT | CASSQDSSGSGTGELFF
NA | TRBJ2-4 | NA | TRBV6-1 | TGTGCCAGCAGTGAAGCTTCCGGAGCCAAAAACATTCAGTACTTC | CASSEASGAKNIQYF
NA | TRBJ2-5 | NA | TRBV6-5 | TGTGCCAGCAGGAAGGCTCCGCGGGGACAAGAGACCCAGTACTTC | CASRKAPRGQETQYF
NA | TRBJ1-1 | NA | TRBV21-1 | TGTGCCAGCAGCAAAAGTCGTAGGTCAGGGGACAGGAACACTGAAGCTTTCTTT | CASSKSRRSGDRNTEAFF
NA | TRBJ2-1 | NA | TRBV27 | TGTGCCAGCAGTTTAGACGGGAGCCCCTACAATGAGCAGTTCTTC | CASSLDGSPYNEQFF
NA | TRBJ2-1 | TRBD1 | TRBV11-3 | TGTGCCAGCAGCTTGGGACAGGGGGTGTTGGGGGCAAATGAGCAGTTCTTC | CASSLGQGVLGANEQFF
NA | TRBJ2-3 | NA | TRBV27 | TGTGCCAGCAGTTCCTCTAGAGATACGCAGTATTTT | CASSSSRDTQYF
NA | TRBJ2-2 | NA | TRBV6-5 | TGTGCCAGCATCGTCACTCCGAACACCGGGGAGCTGTTTTTT | CASIVTPNTGELFF
NA | TRBJ1-6 | TRBD1 | TRBV6-6 | TGTGCCAGCAGTCGTCTTGGACAGGATGGTGGTCGTTCCTATAATTCACCCCTCCACTTT | CASSRLGQDGGRSYNSPLHF
NA | TRBJ1-1 | TRBD1 | TRBV2 | TGTGCCAGCAGTGTTACAGGGGGCGGCACTGAAGCTTTCTTT | CASSVTGGGTEAFF
few | TRBJ2-3 | TRBD2 | TRBV19 | TGTGCCAGTAGTATTAGCGGGAGGGCTGACGTAGATACGCAGTATTTT | CASSISGRADVDTQYF
NA | TRBJ1-6 | NA | TRBV28 | TGTGCCAGCACCATCCGGGGGGCCTCCTATAATTCACCCCTCCACTTT | CASTIRGASYNSPLHF
NA | TRBJ2-5 | TRBD2 | TRBV6-1 | TGTGCCAGCAGTGAAACCGGACTAGCGGAAGAGACCCAGTACTTC | CASSETGLAEETQYF
NA | TRBJ2-5 | NA | TRBV3-1/TRBV3-2 | TGTGCCAGCAGCCAAGATCAGAGGGGGCAAGAGACCCAGTACTTC | CASSQDQRGQETQYF
NA | TRBJ2-7 | TRBD2 | TRBV6-2/TRBV6-3 | TGTGCCAGCAGTTCCGGGACTAGCGGTTGGGAGCAGTACTTC | CASSSGTSGWEQYF
NA | TRBJ1-3 | NA | TRBV27 | TGTGCCAGCAGTCCAGGCAAAGGAAACACCATATATTTT | CASSPGKGNTIYF
NA | TRBJ1-1 | TRBD1 | TRBV29-1 | TGCAGCGGGAGGACAGGGGGGGAAGGAGCTTTCTTT | CSGRTGGEGAFF
NA | TRBJ2-7 | TRBD1 | TRBV13 | TGTGCCAGCAGCGGGGGACAGGGCTACGAGCAGTACTTC | CASSGGQGYEQYF